The 5 T cell receptor beta chains given below trace back to one sample, sequenced in a study of T-cell reconstitution after alpha-beta-depleted transplantation in children. Unique molecular identifiers were incorporated into the prepared TCRbeta library. One entry per CDR3 protein results from TCRdb running MiXCR on the PCR reads. The data hold almost 500,000 distinct CDR3 sequences, with over 9.5% observed a single time. Here the sequenced sample was PBMCs, taken before TCRalphabeta/CD19-depleted stem cell transplant. The receptor source for this set is a child younger than 10 with inherited bone marrow failure, due to receive a stem cell transplant.

This clonotype was found many times. The J gene is TRBJ2-1, the V gene TRBV12-3 or TRBV12-4; 9 nucleotides align to TRBD2. This CDR3 comprises 14 residues. Losses at the gene ends were 7 bases for V and 9 bases for J; bases not matched to a gene: 10. The CDR3 protein is CASKVGLASTEQFF. CDR3 DNA: TGTGCCAGCAAAGTGGGACTAGCTTCAACTGAGCAGTTCTTC.

This clonotype appeared many times. The chain links TRBV6-5 to TRBJ2-3; perhaps TRBD2 as D (5 bases). The CDR3 sequence is 13 residues long. The V gene's germline CDR1 is MNHEY and CDR2 SVGAGI. Trimming took 0 bases from V and 4 from J, leaving 5 bases between them. Here the CDR3 DNA reads TGTGCCAGCAGTTACTCGGGAGCAGATACGCAGTATTTT. Translated, it gives CASSYSGADTQYF.

This clonotype was counted at least ten times. The chain recombines TRBV2 with TRBJ2-7, with D hard to call. Trimming cost V 6 bases and J 3 bases, with 9 bases left between them. The CDR3 length is 12 residues. Germline assignment: CDR1 SNHLY and CDR2 FYNNEI. The CDR3 loop reads CASRGIRYEQYF. CDR3 DNA sequence: TGTGCCAGCAGAGGGATCCGCTACGAGCAGTACTTC.

Many counts were recorded for this clonotype. The chain links TRBV5-1 to TRBJ2-5, with D uncertain. Germline V CDR1 and CDR2: SGHRS, YFSETQ. Trimming took 4 bases from V and 0 from J, leaving 10 bases between them. This CDR3 has 14 residues. CDR3: CASSLPTDQETQYF. For the CDR3, the DNA is TGCGCCAGCAGCCTACCGACGGACCAAGAGACCCAGTACTTC.

The chain couples TRBV30 to TRBJ2-5; D is possibly TRBD1 (5 bases). There are 15 residues in the CDR3. Germline-derived CDR1 and CDR2 are GTSNPN and SVGIG (reference sequence). The V end was cut by 0 bases, the J end by 5 bases, with 16 bases between. The CDR3 loop reads CAWSVWGTKLETQYF. In DNA, the CDR3 is TGTGCCTGGAGTGTATGGGGCACCAAGCTGGAGACCCAGTACTTC.